The rows below give T cell receptor beta chains drawn from one sample of a study of beta chain features in type 1 diabetes. TCRdb's copy holds only in-frame clones and misses some; the assay was immunoSEQ multiplex PCR. This table has 300,000 to 400,000 clones, 9.5% to 12% appearing once. Sample: naive CD4+ T cells from blood. The receptors were sampled from a woman younger than 45 in good health. Each CDR3 is given with its conserved first and last residue. D genes are given only for firm matches. The size entry is marked missing in some rows and otherwise reads once, few, many or a size class.

j_call: TRBJ1-2; clone_size: few; v_call: TRBV25-1; d_call: .; cdr3_aa: CASSGRGIPDGYTF; cdr3_nt: TGTGCCAGCAGTGGGCGGGGGATACCGGATGGCTACACCTTC
j_call: TRBJ1-5; clone_size: few; v_call: TRBV6-6; d_call: .; cdr3_aa: CASSYLEEGQPQHF; cdr3_nt: TGTGCCAGCAGTTACTTAGAGGAGGGACAGCCCCAGCATTTT
j_call: TRBJ2-1; clone_size: few; v_call: TRBV7-2; d_call: TRBD1; cdr3_aa: CASSSRDRGPFRHNEQFF; cdr3_nt: TGTGCCAGCAGCTCCAGGGACAGGGGGCCTTTTCGCCACAATGAGCAGTTCTTC
j_call: TRBJ1-4; clone_size: .; v_call: TRBV18; d_call: TRBD1; cdr3_aa: CASSMGTVPNEKLFF; cdr3_nt: TGTGCCAGCTCGATGGGGACAGTTCCGAATGAAAAACTGTTTTTT
j_call: TRBJ2-6; clone_size: few; v_call: TRBV7-2; d_call: .; cdr3_aa: CASSLFTIGANVLTF; cdr3_nt: TGTGCCAGCAGCTTATTTACTATCGGGGCCAACGTCCTGACTTTC
j_call: TRBJ2-2; clone_size: .; v_call: TRBV23-1; d_call: TRBD1; cdr3_aa: CASRRLGTAHRGAVF; cdr3_nt: TGCGCCAGCCGCAGACTCGGGACAGCACACCGGGGAGCTGTTTTT
j_call: TRBJ2-3; clone_size: .; v_call: TRBV7-9; d_call: TRBD2; cdr3_aa: CASRLAGGKADTQYF; cdr3_nt: TGTGCCAGCCGTTTAGCGGGAGGGAAGGCAGATACGCAGTATTTT
j_call: TRBJ2-2; clone_size: .; v_call: TRBV7-3; d_call: .; cdr3_aa: CASSLQGGELFF; cdr3_nt: TGTGCCAGCAGCTTACAGGGCGGGGAGCTGTTTTTT
j_call: TRBJ1-2; clone_size: few; v_call: TRBV28; d_call: .; cdr3_aa: CASSTQGSGYTF; cdr3_nt: TGTGCCAGCAGTACGCAGGGTAGTGGCTACACCTTC
j_call: TRBJ2-7; clone_size: .; v_call: TRBV27; d_call: .; cdr3_aa: CASGSLHEQYF; cdr3_nt: TGTGCCAGCGGGAGTTTGCACGAGCAGTACTTC
j_call: TRBJ2-1; clone_size: few; v_call: TRBV9; d_call: TRBD1; cdr3_aa: CASSASLAVGTGGINEQFF; cdr3_nt: TGTGCCAGCAGCGCCTCCCTAGCTGTTGGGACAGGGGGAATCAATGAGCAGTTCTTC
j_call: TRBJ2-1; clone_size: .; v_call: TRBV7-6; d_call: .; cdr3_aa: CASSTGHREFYNEQFF; cdr3_nt: TGTGCCAGCAGCACAGGGCACAGGGAATTCTACAATGAGCAGTTCTTC
j_call: TRBJ2-3; clone_size: few; v_call: TRBV19; d_call: TRBD2; cdr3_aa: CASSISSGSTDTQYF; cdr3_nt: TGTGCCAGTAGTATAAGTAGCGGGAGCACAGATACGCAGTATTTT
j_call: TRBJ2-5; clone_size: many; v_call: TRBV4-3; d_call: TRBD2; cdr3_aa: CASSQVMGLAGLYF; cdr3_nt: TGCGCCAGCAGCCAAGTGATGGGACTAGCGGGACTTTACTTC
j_call: TRBJ2-1; clone_size: .; v_call: TRBV30; d_call: .; cdr3_aa: CAWSVHSRSYNEQFF; cdr3_nt: TGTGCCTGGAGTGTCCACTCGCGGAGTTACAATGAGCAGTTCTTC
j_call: TRBJ2-7; clone_size: .; v_call: TRBV7-9; d_call: TRBD2; cdr3_aa: CASSSVGEGLYEQYF; cdr3_nt: TGTGCCAGCAGCTCGGTCGGGGAGGGCCTTTACGAGCAGTACTTC
j_call: TRBJ2-3; clone_size: few; v_call: TRBV21-1; d_call: .; cdr3_aa: CASSKGVLAGADTQYF; cdr3_nt: TGTGCCAGCAGCAAAGGTGTACTAGCGGGAGCAGATACGCAGTATTTT
j_call: TRBJ1-4; clone_size: few; v_call: TRBV15; d_call: .; cdr3_aa: CATSNRATNEKLFF; cdr3_nt: TGTGCCACCAGCAACAGGGCAACTAATGAAAAACTGTTTTTT
j_call: TRBJ1-2; clone_size: .; v_call: TRBV6-4; d_call: .; cdr3_aa: CASSPTGRDNYGYTF; cdr3_nt: TGTGCCAGCAGTCCAACAGGCAGGGATAACTATGGCTACACCTTC
j_call: TRBJ2-3; clone_size: .; v_call: TRBV9; d_call: .; cdr3_aa: CASSVAGGLSTDTQYF; cdr3_nt: TGTGCCAGCAGCGTTGCAGGGGGACTTAGCACAGATACGCAGTATTTT
j_call: TRBJ2-7; clone_size: .; v_call: TRBV28; d_call: .; cdr3_aa: CARRGYHEQYF; cdr3_nt: TGTGCTCGTAGGGGGTACCACGAGCAGTACTTC
j_call: TRBJ1-3; clone_size: few; v_call: TRBV7-9; d_call: .; cdr3_aa: CASSSFQGSGNTIYF; cdr3_nt: TGTGCCAGCAGCTCCTTCCAGGGCTCCGGAAACACCATATATTTT
j_call: TRBJ2-3; clone_size: few; v_call: TRBV5-1; d_call: .; cdr3_aa: CASSLQGQPTDTQYF; cdr3_nt: TGCGCCAGCAGCTTGCAGGGGCAGCCCACAGATACGCAGTATTTT
j_call: TRBJ2-3; clone_size: few; v_call: TRBV28; d_call: .; cdr3_aa: CASESGVLGTQYF; cdr3_nt: TGTGCCAGCGAGTCGGGGGTTTTGGGTACGCAGTATTTT
j_call: TRBJ2-3; clone_size: few; v_call: TRBV2; d_call: .; cdr3_aa: CASSEQGSTDTQYF; cdr3_nt: TGTGCCAGCAGTGAACAGGGCTCGACAGATACGCAGTATTTT
j_call: TRBJ2-1; clone_size: many; v_call: TRBV14; d_call: TRBD2; cdr3_aa: CASRGTSGSSYNEQFF; cdr3_nt: TGTGCCAGCAGGGGGACTAGCGGGAGCTCCTACAATGAGCAGTTCTTC
j_call: TRBJ2-7; clone_size: .; v_call: TRBV19; d_call: TRBD1; cdr3_aa: CASSIPGQGYEQYF; cdr3_nt: TGTGCCAGTAGTATTCCGGGACAGGGTTACGAGCAGTACTTC
j_call: TRBJ2-5; clone_size: few; v_call: TRBV5-4; d_call: TRBD1; cdr3_aa: CASREPGQQETQYF; cdr3_nt: TGTGCCAGCAGAGAACCGGGACAGCAAGAGACCCAGTACTTC
j_call: TRBJ1-2; clone_size: few; v_call: TRBV5-4; d_call: TRBD1; cdr3_aa: CASSLPRTGVPYGYTF; cdr3_nt: TGTGCCAGCAGCTTGCCTAGGACAGGAGTACCCTATGGCTACACCTTC
j_call: TRBJ2-3; clone_size: .; v_call: TRBV28; d_call: TRBD2; cdr3_aa: CASRTSGVDTQYF; cdr3_nt: TGTGCCAGCAGGACTAGCGGGGTCGATACGCAGTATTTT
j_call: TRBJ2-7; clone_size: .; v_call: TRBV9; d_call: .; cdr3_aa: CASSVVPGNEQYF; cdr3_nt: TGTGCCAGCAGCGTAGTCCCGGGGAACGAGCAGTACTTC
j_call: TRBJ1-1; clone_size: few; v_call: TRBV28; d_call: TRBD1; cdr3_aa: CASSIPGQGEAAFF; cdr3_nt: TGTGCCAGCAGTATCCCGGGACAGGGGGAGGCGGCTTTCTTT
j_call: TRBJ2-2; clone_size: few; v_call: TRBV7-3; d_call: TRBD2; cdr3_aa: CASSYSGTKPGELFF; cdr3_nt: TGTGCCAGCAGCTACTCCGGGACTAAGCCCGGGGAGCTGTTTTTT
j_call: TRBJ2-3; clone_size: few; v_call: TRBV6-1; d_call: .; cdr3_aa: CASSEYRGTTDTQYF; cdr3_nt: TGTGCCAGCAGTGAATATCGGGGAACCACAGATACGCAGTATTTT
j_call: TRBJ2-1; clone_size: few; v_call: TRBV15; d_call: .; cdr3_aa: CATSAGGPSYNEQFF; cdr3_nt: TGTGCCACCAGTGCCGGAGGGCCCTCCTACAATGAGCAGTTCTTC
j_call: TRBJ1-1; clone_size: few; v_call: TRBV30; d_call: .; cdr3_aa: CAWSVQVPNTEAFF; cdr3_nt: TGTGCCTGGAGTGTTCAGGTCCCGAACACTGAAGCTTTCTTT
j_call: TRBJ2-1; clone_size: few; v_call: TRBV11-2; d_call: TRBD2; cdr3_aa: CASSFTGTSSDEQFF; cdr3_nt: TGTGCCAGCAGCTTTACCGGGACTAGCTCGGATGAGCAGTTCTTC
j_call: TRBJ1-1; clone_size: few; v_call: TRBV4-3; d_call: .; cdr3_aa: CASSQDPGGNEAFF; cdr3_nt: TGCGCCAGCAGCCAAGATCCCGGGGGTAATGAAGCTTTCTTT
j_call: TRBJ2-3; clone_size: few; v_call: TRBV28; d_call: TRBD2; cdr3_aa: CASGLAGVGTQYF; cdr3_nt: TGTGCCAGCGGACTAGCGGGAGTGGGTACGCAGTATTTT
j_call: TRBJ2-6; clone_size: few; v_call: TRBV7-2; d_call: TRBD1; cdr3_aa: CASSLAGTGESGANVLTF; cdr3_nt: TGTGCCAGCAGCTTAGCGGGGACAGGGGAGTCTGGGGCCAACGTCCTGACTTTC
j_call: TRBJ2-3; clone_size: .; v_call: TRBV4-3; d_call: TRBD2; cdr3_aa: CASSTTSGRDTQYF; cdr3_nt: TGCGCCAGCAGCACGACTAGCGGGAGAGATACGCAGTATTTT
j_call: TRBJ2-1; clone_size: few; v_call: TRBV7-9; d_call: TRBD1; cdr3_aa: CASSLDRGPDEQFF; cdr3_nt: TGTGCCAGCAGCTTGGACAGGGGGCCGGATGAGCAGTTCTTC
j_call: TRBJ2-7; clone_size: .; v_call: TRBV19; d_call: .; cdr3_aa: CASSVQGSYEQYF; cdr3_nt: TGTGCCAGTAGTGTCCAGGGCTCCTACGAGCAGTACTTC
j_call: TRBJ1-1; clone_size: few; v_call: TRBV25-1; d_call: TRBD1; cdr3_aa: CASSGGETGKAFF; cdr3_nt: TGTGCCAGCAGTGGAGGGGAGACAGGGAAAGCTTTCTTT
j_call: TRBJ2-7; clone_size: .; v_call: TRBV18; d_call: TRBD1; cdr3_aa: CASSKDRDSYEQYF; cdr3_nt: TGTGCCAGCTCAAAGGACAGGGACTCCTACGAGCAGTACTTC
j_call: TRBJ2-5; clone_size: few; v_call: TRBV28; d_call: .; cdr3_aa: CASFNRAQETQYF; cdr3_nt: TGTGCCAGCTTCAACAGGGCTCAAGAGACCCAGTACTTC
j_call: TRBJ1-5; clone_size: few; v_call: TRBV4-3; d_call: .; cdr3_aa: CASSQEGPSNQPQHF; cdr3_nt: TGCGCCAGCAGCCAAGAGGGCCCGAGTAATCAGCCCCAGCATTTT
j_call: TRBJ2-7; clone_size: .; v_call: TRBV9; d_call: TRBD2; cdr3_aa: CASSFMSGAGGYEQYF; cdr3_nt: TGTGCCAGCAGCTTCATGTCTGGAGCGGGAGGTTACGAGCAGTACTTC
j_call: TRBJ2-3; clone_size: .; v_call: TRBV28; d_call: .; cdr3_aa: CASSQGGITDTQYF; cdr3_nt: TGTGCCAGCAGTCAGGGGGGTATCACAGATACGCAGTATTTT
j_call: TRBJ2-2; clone_size: .; v_call: TRBV5-1; d_call: TRBD1; cdr3_aa: CASSLDRGYGELFF; cdr3_nt: TGCGCCAGCAGCTTGGACAGGGGGTACGGGGAGCTGTTTTTT
j_call: TRBJ2-1; clone_size: .; v_call: TRBV6-1; d_call: TRBD1; cdr3_aa: CASSDGQGSEQFF; cdr3_nt: TGTGCCAGCAGTGACGGACAGGGCAGTGAGCAGTTCTTC
j_call: TRBJ2-5; clone_size: few; v_call: TRBV29-1; d_call: TRBD1; cdr3_aa: CSVGAGGYETQYF; cdr3_nt: TGCAGCGTTGGGGCAGGGGGCTACGAGACCCAGTACTTC
j_call: TRBJ2-7; clone_size: few; v_call: TRBV28; d_call: TRBD1; cdr3_aa: CATATGSGYEQYF; cdr3_nt: TGTGCCACGGCGACAGGGTCGGGATACGAGCAGTACTTC
j_call: TRBJ2-2; clone_size: .; v_call: TRBV7-9; d_call: TRBD2; cdr3_aa: CASSPTSGRGNTGELFF; cdr3_nt: TGTGCCAGCAGCCCGACTAGCGGGAGGGGGAACACCGGGGAGCTGTTTTTT
j_call: TRBJ2-1; clone_size: few; v_call: TRBV7-9; d_call: TRBD2; cdr3_aa: CASSRGLAVHNEQFF; cdr3_nt: TGTGCCAGCAGCCGGGGACTAGCGGTCCACAATGAGCAGTTCTTC